A selection of T cell receptor beta chains follows, all from one sample in a study of T cell responses to AZD1222 COVID-19 vaccine. TCRdb keeps only in-frame clones here, not all; method: immunoSEQ multiplex PCR. The data show around 130,000 clones, nearly 95% seen once. The starting material was peripheral blood, obtained on day 0 of AZD1222 vaccination. The receptors shown here come from an adult in good health. Each CDR3 is given with its conserved first and last residue. A D gene is named only where the DNA matches it firmly. Clone size, where shown, is once, few, many, or a class for clones that have expanded.

cdr3_nt | cdr3_aa | clone_size | j_call | v_call | d_call
TGTGCCAGCAGCTTATCGGGGCCCACCGAAGCTTTCTTT | CASSLSGPTEAFF | few | TRBJ1-1 | TRBV11-2 | -
TGTGCCAGCAGTTACCGAACACCTCCGACTGAAGCTTTCTTT | CASSYRTPPTEAFF | - | TRBJ1-1 | TRBV6-5 | -
TGCGCCAGCAGCTTAAGACCGCCGAACACTGAAGCTTTCTTT | CASSLRPPNTEAFF | - | TRBJ1-1 | TRBV5-1 | -
TGTGCCAGCAGCCTAGGAGCGGGTCCTGAAGCTTTCTTT | CASSLGAGPEAFF | - | TRBJ1-1 | TRBV5-4 | -
TGTGCCAGCAGTGAGAGGGCCTACTCCTACGAGCAGTACTTC | CASSERAYSYEQYF | - | TRBJ2-7 | TRBV2 | -
TGTGCCAGCAGTTCCTCGGACAGGGAGCAGTTCTTC | CASSSSDREQFF | - | TRBJ2-1 | TRBV12-3/TRBV12-4 | TRBD1
TGTGCCAGCAGCTTATCAACAGCAGGGGCGAGGGACGAAAAACTGTTTTTT | CASSLSTAGARDEKLFF | - | TRBJ1-4 | TRBV7-6 | -
TGTGCCAGCAGTCGGGACAGGGTGAGGTCCCAGCATTTT | CASSRDRVRSQHF | - | TRBJ1-5 | TRBV12-3/TRBV12-4 | TRBD1
TGTGCCAGCAGTTTGGCTGGGACACAGTCACCCCTCCACTTT | CASSLAGTQSPLHF | - | TRBJ1-6 | TRBV6-6 | -
TGTGCCAGCAGCTCCCATGACAGCAATCAGCCCCAGCATTTT | CASSSHDSNQPQHF | - | TRBJ1-5 | TRBV7-8 | -
TGTGCCAGTAATACATTTCTCAGGGCGGGGAGCAATCAGCCCCAGCATTTT | CASNTFLRAGSNQPQHF | - | TRBJ1-5 | TRBV28 | -
TGTGCCAGCAGTGACAGGGTGGCTGGAAACACCATATATTTT | CASSDRVAGNTIYF | once | TRBJ1-3 | TRBV2 | -
TGTGCCAGCAGCCGGCCAGGACAATCTAGCACAGATACGCAGTATTTT | CASSRPGQSSTDTQYF | - | TRBJ2-3 | TRBV5-6 | -
TGTGCCAGCAGCCCACGGGGAGGAGATACGCAGTATTTT | CASSPRGGDTQYF | - | TRBJ2-3 | TRBV11-1 | -
TGTGCCAGCAGCGTAGGTTTAGGGGAATACTATGGCTACACCTTC | CASSVGLGEYYGYTF | - | TRBJ1-2 | TRBV9 | -
TGCGCCAGCAGCCCCCTAGGCATGAACACTGAAGCTTTCTTT | CASSPLGMNTEAFF | - | TRBJ1-1 | TRBV5-1 | -
TGTGCCAGCAACACCCAGGACCGGAGCACAGATACGCAGTATTTT | CASNTQDRSTDTQYF | - | TRBJ2-3 | TRBV9 | -
TGTGCCAGTCACTTGCAGGGCGGGTTAACAGCTTTCTTT | CASHLQGGLTAFF | - | TRBJ1-1 | TRBV19 | -
TGTGCCAGCAGCCAAGAGAACAGGGCTTATGGCTACACCTTC | CASSQENRAYGYTF | - | TRBJ1-2 | TRBV3-1/TRBV3-2 | -
TGTGCCAGCTCACCCATCCACCATAGCAATCAGCCCCAGCATTTT | CASSPIHHSNQPQHF | - | TRBJ1-5 | TRBV18 | -
TGTGCCAGCAGTGAGACAGGGAGGACTAGCAGCCGAGGGAATGAGCAGTTCTTC | CASSETGRTSSRGNEQFF | - | TRBJ2-1 | TRBV2 | -
TGTGCCAGCAGCTTGGATGCGGGGAATGACTATGGCTACACCTTC | CASSLDAGNDYGYTF | few | TRBJ1-2 | TRBV5-4 | -
TGTGCCAGTAGTCCAGGACTAGCGGGGGCCCTAGGCAATGAGCAGTTCTTC | CASSPGLAGALGNEQFF | - | TRBJ2-1 | TRBV19 | TRBD2
TGTGCCAGCGGCAGGGACTCATATGGCTACACCTTC | CASGRDSYGYTF | - | TRBJ1-2 | TRBV12-3/TRBV12-4 | -
TGCGCCAGCTCCACGGGCAGGGAAGCCGAAGGTGAAAAACTGTTTTTT | CASSTGREAEGEKLFF | - | TRBJ1-4 | TRBV10-1 | -
TGTGCCAGCAGCCGGGACACCCCAGGGGACAATGAGCAGTTCTTC | CASSRDTPGDNEQFF | - | TRBJ2-1 | TRBV11-3 | -
TGTGCCAGCAGGGGATCAGGGGGCTTTGACGAGCAGTACTTC | CASRGSGGFDEQYF | - | TRBJ2-7 | TRBV6-5 | TRBD1
TGTGCCAGCAGTTACTCGCCGGCCTATGGCTACACCTTC | CASSYSPAYGYTF | - | TRBJ1-2 | TRBV6-5 | -